This entry lists 20 T cell receptor beta chains sequenced from one sample in a study of siplizumab effects on memory and regulatory T cells. The method was immunoSEQ multiplex PCR; TCRdb's version includes in-frame clones alone and lacks a portion of them. The sample has over 90,000 clones, 92% seen once; the top ten hold around 1.1%. Sequencing input: CD4+ T cells sorted from blood. These receptors were obtained from a human donor in good health.

This rearrangement joins TRBV30 to TRBJ2-1; 11 bases are a match to TRBD2. This CDR3 contains 15 residues. The V segment lost 4 bases and the J segment 4 bases; nucleotides outside the gene matches: 6. Germline lookup yields CDR1 GTSNPN and CDR2 SVGIG (reference sequence). Here the CDR3 DNA reads TGTGCCTGGAACTCCGGGACTAGCGGTTACAATGAGCAGTTCTTC. Amino acids: CAWNSGTSGYNEQFF.

This clone was seen once. The chain has TRBV18 and TRBJ2-6; 9 bases align to TRBD1. The CDR3 runs to 18 residues. Germline trimming cut 0 bases from V and 2 bases from J; bases unmatched to any gene: 5. From germline, CDR1 is KGHSH and CDR2 LQKENI. CDR3 nucleotide sequence: TGTGCCAGCTCACCACCGGGGACAGGGTCTCCTGGGGCCAACGTCCTGACTTTC. It codes for CASSPPGTGSPGANVLTF.

The rearrangement uses TRBV6-5 and TRBJ2-7; 11 nucleotides agree with TRBD1. Per the germline V gene, CDR1 is MNHEY and CDR2 is SVGAGI. Trimming cost V 5 bases and J 0 bases; bases outside gene matches: 3. This CDR3 region has 15 residues. CDR3 amino acids: CASSRDRGSSYEQYF. DNA of the CDR3: TGTGCCAGCAGTCGGGACAGGGGGAGCTCCTACGAGCAGTACTTC.

V and J are TRBV7-8 and TRBJ2-7, with 13 nucleotides matching TRBD2. Looked up from germline, CDR1 is SGHVS and CDR2 is FQNEAQ. This CDR3 has 16 amino acids. The trim removed 5 bases at V and 4 bases at J, leaving 8 bases unmatched. The CDR3 loop is CASSLLRTSGSYEQYF. CDR3 DNA: TGTGCCAGCAGCCTGCTTAGGACTAGCGGGAGTTACGAGCAGTACTTC.

This clone was seen a handful of times. The chain recombines TRBV30 with TRBJ2-3, with TRBD2 identical over 13 bases. The CDR3 sequence is 15 residues long. V shed 3 bases, J shed 4 bases, and the junction held 4 bases outside the gene matches. Germline loops: CDR1 GTSNPN, CDR2 SVGIG (reference sequence). The chain's CDR3 is CAWSRTSGGSDTQYF. The CDR3 DNA reads as TGTGCCTGGAGCCGGACTAGCGGGGGATCAGATACGCAGTATTTT.

The gene calls are TRBV5-4 and TRBJ2-3, with 12 bases matching TRBD2. Germline-derived CDR1 and CDR2 are SGHNT and YYREEE (reference sequence). This CDR3 is 17 amino acids long. V was pared by 4 bases and J by 3 bases, with 9 bases of the junction left unmatched. The DNA for the CDR3 is TGTGCCAGCAGCATCGGACTAGCGGGAAGGACAACAGATACGCAGTATTTT. Its translation: CASSIGLAGRTTDTQYF.

This clone turned up a few times. This chain links TRBV7-3 with TRBJ2-3; a weak D match, TRBD2 (7 bases). Germline CDR1 SGHTA, CDR2 FQGTGA. V dropped 5 bases and J dropped 2 bases, with 14 bases sitting between them. The CDR3 is made up of 15 amino acids. The CDR3: CASSLGGAYTDTQYF. For the CDR3, the DNA is TGTGCCAGCAGCCTAGGGGGGGCCTACACAGATACGCAGTATTTT.

The rearrangement joins TRBV2 to TRBJ1-5, with TRBD1 matching over 7 bases. Germline assignment: CDR1 SNHLY and CDR2 FYNNEI. The CDR3 runs 17 residues. V was pared by 5 bases and J by 0 bases, with 10 bases of the junction left unmatched. The CDR3 coding sequence is TGTGCCAGCAGTAGGGGGCTCCGGTTCAATAGCAATCAGCCCCAGCATTTT. Its protein is CASSRGLRFNSNQPQHF.

The V call is TRBV10-3, the J call TRBJ2-7; no clear D. Trimming removed 3 bases at V and 7 bases at J, with 7 bases between. Germline CDR1 is ENHRY and CDR2 is SYGVKD. The CDR3 length is 11 residues. CDR3 sequence (DNA): TGTGCCATCAGTGATTTATCGGAGCAGTACTTC. It encodes CAISDLSEQYF.

The chain uses TRBV7-9 and TRBJ2-5; 8 nucleotides agree with TRBD1. With 5 bases clipped from V and 5 bases from J, the junction kept 10 bases outside the gene matches. CDR1 is SEHNR and CDR2 is FQNEAQ in the germline V gene (reference sequence). The CDR3 is 15 amino acids. The CDR3 here is CASSLGTGWGETQYF. DNA for the CDR3: TGTGCCAGCAGCCTGGGGACAGGATGGGGTGAGACCCAGTACTTC.

This clone has a single count. The germline gene is not matched at one end of the junction; a read error may be the cause. This chain connects TRBV30 to TRBJ2-7; 13 nucleotides agree with TRBD2. CDR1 and CDR2 from the germline V gene are GTSNPN and SVGIG (reference sequence). The CDR3 spans 14 residues. The CDR3 bases are TGTGCCTGGAGTGTAAAACTAGCGGGAGGGCCCGACTGTTTC. The encoded protein is CAWSVKLAGGPDCF.

The sample holds one count of this clone. The J gene is TRBJ1-1, the V gene TRBV28; D is unclear. Between the trimmed V and J ends, which lost 1 base and 11 bases, there was a span of 11 bases. The CDR3 length is 12 residues. Germline V gene data show CDR1 as MDHEN and CDR2 as SYDVKM. The CDR3 here is CASSLSRVRAFF. The CDR3, as DNA: TGTGCCAGCAGTTTATCTCGGGTGAGGGCTTTCTTT.

The gene calls are TRBV7-6 and TRBJ1-1, with 7 bases lining up with TRBD1. The CDR3 covers 16 residues. CDR1 is SGHVS, CDR2 FNYEAQ, per germline. Trimming at V came to 3 bases and at J to 1 base, leaving 8 bases not matched to a gene. Here the CDR3 DNA reads TGTGCCAGCAGCTTTGGGGCCAGGGGGGGGAACACTGAAGCTTTCTTT. Translated, it gives CASSFGARGGNTEAFF.

The rearrangement joins TRBV12-5 to TRBJ1-5; D call uncertain. The V end was cut by 1 base, the J end by 9 bases, with 7 bases between. From germline, CDR1 is LGHNT and CDR2 FRNRAP. The CDR3 loop spans 12 amino acids. The CDR3 region is CASGLDGRPQHF. DNA for the CDR3: TGTGCTAGTGGTTTGGACGGGAGGCCCCAGCATTTT.

The rearrangement links TRBV7-8 to TRBJ2-2; perhaps TRBD1 as D (5 bases). V was trimmed by 1 base and J by 5 bases, leaving 11 bases between them. The CDR3 totals 15 residues. Per germline, CDR1 SGHVS and CDR2 FQNEAQ. CDR3 in amino acids: CASSLVRVGTGELFF. The DNA of the CDR3 is TGTGCCAGCAGCTTAGTCAGGGTAGGGACCGGGGAGCTGTTTTTT. Using reference TRBV7-8 and TRBJ2-2 for the parts outside the CDR3, the full variable domain is GAGVSQSPRYKVAKRGQDVALRCDPISGHVSLFWYQQALGQGPEFLTYFQNEAQLDKSGLPSDRFFAERPEGSVSTLKIQRTQQEDSAVYLCASSLVRVGTGELFFGEGSRLTVL.

This chain joins TRBV4-1 and TRBJ2-3; TRBD2 agrees at 7 bases. The length of the CDR3 is 18 residues. Germline-derived CDR1 and CDR2 are MGHRA and YSYEKL. V trimming: 4 bases; J trimming: 0 bases; junction bases outside the gene matches: 13. The CDR3 is CASSPTGGRGTSTDTQYF. DNA for the CDR3: TGCGCCAGCAGCCCGACTGGCGGGAGAGGGACTAGCACAGATACGCAGTATTTT.

V gene TRBV7-9 combines with J gene TRBJ1-5; D perhaps matches TRBD1 (6 bases). V lost 8 bases and J 5 bases, leaving 13 bases between the germline ends. The V gene's germline CDR1 is SEHNR and CDR2 FQNEAQ (reference sequence). This CDR3 spans 13 amino acids. CDR3 amino acids: CASSQQGHQPQHF. The CDR3 DNA sequence: TGTGCCAGCTCTCAACAGGGTCATCAGCCCCAGCATTTT.

This chain links TRBV7-6 with TRBJ2-5, with D perhaps matching TRBD2 (5 bases). The germline V and J ends were trimmed by 3 bases and 0 bases, with 8 bases remaining between them. The CDR3 runs to 14 residues. Per germline, CDR1 SGHVS and CDR2 FNYEAQ. The CDR3 sequence: CASSFAGNQETQYF. The CDR3 DNA sequence: TGTGCCAGCAGCTTCGCCGGGAACCAAGAGACCCAGTACTTC.

This clone turned up a few times. This chain joins TRBV18 and TRBJ2-1; D ambiguous. Germline V gives CDR1 KGHSH, CDR2 LQKENI. V was clipped by 2 bases and J by 5 bases, with 13 bases between them. The CDR3 covers 15 residues. CDR3 bases: TGTGCCAGCTCACCATTCCCCCGCGGAGACAATGAGCAGTTCTTC. This translates into CASSPFPRGDNEQFF.

The chain links TRBV11-2 to TRBJ2-3, with D hard to call. The germline V and J ends were trimmed by 6 bases and 2 bases, with 24 bases remaining between them. The CDR3 has 18 residues. Germline loops: CDR1 SGHAT, CDR2 FQNNGV. CDR3 bases: TGTGCCAGCAGGAACCTAGACCGCGACCCGTTCGTCACAGATACGCAGTATTTT. It is translated as CASRNLDRDPFVTDTQYF.